A single sample is the source of the 7 T cell receptor beta chains below, sequenced in a study of low-dose radiotherapy and immunotherapy resistance in tumors. The time point is: before trial treatment. First-strand cDNA relied on TRAV- and TRBV-specific primers spanning alpha and beta chains. A roughly 22-cycle PCR with a constant-region primer and V-primer adapter amplified TCRs. MiXCR was run by TCRdb on the reads, yielding one entry per CDR3 protein. The table has 30,000 to 50,000 distinct CDR3 sequences, roughly a third seen once. The sample consisted of PBMCs, taken before treatment. The source is a male donor with gallbladder cancer.

The chain combines TRBV6-6 with TRBJ2-1, with 12 bases aligning to TRBD1. V was clipped by 2 bases and J by 11 bases; unmatched bases: 4. There are 14 residues in the CDR3. Looked up from germline, CDR1 is MNHNY and CDR2 is SVGAGI (reference sequence). CDR3 sequence (DNA): TGTGCCAGCAGTTACCCGGGACAGGGGGCTCAGCAGTTCTTC. Its translation: CASSYPGQGAQQFF.

The V and J genes are TRBV24-1 and TRBJ2-2, with 8 nucleotides matching TRBD2. The CDR3 has 16 residues. CDR1 and CDR2 (germline): KGHDR, SFDVKD. J was trimmed by 7 bases and V by 4 bases; bases with no gene match: 10. This CDR3 reads CATSDPGTRSNGELFF. The CDR3 DNA reads as TGTGCCACCAGTGACCCCGGGACTAGGAGCAACGGGGAGCTGTTTTTT.

Comment on this clonotype: This sequence is one base from a far larger clone and is likely a read error. V usage is TRBV27 and J usage is TRBJ2-4; D may be TRBD1 (5 bases). Germline CDR1 reads MNHEY; CDR2 reads SMNVEV (reference sequence). The CDR3 is 16 amino acids. Trimming pared 3 bases from V and 13 bases from J, leaving 25 bases between. The CDR3 DNA reads as TGTGCCAGCAGTTTTTATGGGCAGGGTGTTCGCAATGAGCAGTACTTC. Translation: CASSFYGQGVRNEQYF.

By frequency in the sample, this clonotype is medium-sized. The V call is TRBV28, the J call TRBJ1-5, with D maybe TRBD1 (6 bases). V lost 6 bases, J lost 6 bases, and 12 bases lay in between. There are 13 residues in the CDR3. CDR1 is MDHEN and CDR2 is SYDVKM in the germline V gene. The chain's CDR3 is CASRGGAGQPQHF. The CDR3 region has the DNA TGTGCCAGCAGGGGGGGCGCCGGTCAGCCCCAGCATTTT.

This chain uses TRBV2 with TRBJ2-3, with D tentatively TRBD1 (6 bases). From germline, CDR1 is SNHLY and CDR2 FYNNEI. CDR3 size: 14 residues. V dropped 5 bases and J dropped 5 bases, with 14 bases sitting between them. As DNA, the CDR3 is TGTGCCAGCAGTCGGGACGTAGGGGGAGATACGCAGTATTTT. It specifies CASSRDVGGDTQYF. Full variable domain (outside the CDR3, taken from reference TRBV2 and TRBJ2-3): EPEVTQTPSHQVTQMGQEVILRCVPISNHLYFYWYRQILGQKVEFLVSFYNNEISEKSEIFDDQFSVERPDGSNFTLKIRSTKLEDSAMYFCASSRDVGGDTQYFGPGTRLTVL.

This clonotype was seen a few times. V usage is TRBV28 and J usage is TRBJ2-7; unclear D gene. Germline CDR1 MDHEN, CDR2 SYDVKM. Trimming cost V 2 bases and J 3 bases, with 11 bases left between them. CDR3 length: 14 amino acids. The CDR3 DNA sequence: TGTGCCAGCAGTTTAGCCCCGGTGGGCTACGAGCAGTACTTC. This translates into CASSLAPVGYEQYF.

The chain couples TRBV6-1 to TRBJ1-2, with 9 bases matching TRBD1. V lost 6 bases, J lost 1 base, and 3 bases stayed unmatched. CDR3 size: 14 residues. In germline, CDR1 is MNHNS, CDR2 SASEGT. The CDR3 DNA sequence: TGTGCCAGCAGAAGGACAGGGGATAACTATGGCTACACCTTC. This codes for CASRRTGDNYGYTF.